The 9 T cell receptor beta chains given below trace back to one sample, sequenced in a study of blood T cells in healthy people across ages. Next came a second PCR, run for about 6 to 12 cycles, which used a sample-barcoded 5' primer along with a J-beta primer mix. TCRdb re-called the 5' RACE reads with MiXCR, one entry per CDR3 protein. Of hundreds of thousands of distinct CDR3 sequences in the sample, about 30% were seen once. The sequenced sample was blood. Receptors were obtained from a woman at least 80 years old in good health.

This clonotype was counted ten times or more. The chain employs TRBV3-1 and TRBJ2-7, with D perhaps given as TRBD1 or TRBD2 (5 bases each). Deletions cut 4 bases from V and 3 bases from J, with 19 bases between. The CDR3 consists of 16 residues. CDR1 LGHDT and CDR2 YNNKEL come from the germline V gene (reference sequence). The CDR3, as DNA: TGTGCCAGCAGCCCCGTCCTTCCGGGACCGATCTACGAGCAGTACTTC. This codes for CASSPVLPGPIYEQYF.

CDR3 in amino acids: CASRSRALPPSGNTIYF. Written as DNA, the CDR3 is TGTGCCAGCAGAAGCCGGGCCCTGCCTCCCTCTGGAAACACCATATATTTT. The rearrangement links TRBV6-1 to TRBJ1-3; D gene ambiguous. The germline gives CDR1 MNHNS, CDR2 SASEGT. The CDR3 is 17 amino acids. Trimming took off 6 bases at V and 0 bases at J, with 18 bases between the two ends.

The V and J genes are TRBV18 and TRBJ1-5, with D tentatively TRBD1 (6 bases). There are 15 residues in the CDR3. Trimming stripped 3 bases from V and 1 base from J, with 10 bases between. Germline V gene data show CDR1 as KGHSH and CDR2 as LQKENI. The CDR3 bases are TGTGCCAGCTCACCCAGGGGCGAAAGCAATCAGCCCCAGCATTTT. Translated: CASSPRGESNQPQHF.

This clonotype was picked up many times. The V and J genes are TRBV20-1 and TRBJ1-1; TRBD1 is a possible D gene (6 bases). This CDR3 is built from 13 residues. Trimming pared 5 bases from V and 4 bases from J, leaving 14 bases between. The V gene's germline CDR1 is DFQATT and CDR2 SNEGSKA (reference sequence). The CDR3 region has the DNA TGCAGTGCTCTCCGGACAGTAGGCACTGAAGCTTTCTTT. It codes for CSALRTVGTEAFF.

The CDR3 DNA is TGCAGTGCCCTTCCGGGACAGGGTTCCTACAATGAGCAGTTCTTC. Its protein product is CSALPGQGSYNEQFF. The chain combines TRBV20-1 with TRBJ2-1; 9 nucleotides line up with TRBD1. Germline V gives CDR1 DFQATT, CDR2 SNEGSKA (reference sequence). The CDR3 sequence is 15 residues long. The J segment lost 1 base and the V segment lost 6 bases, leaving 7 bases of the junction unmatched.

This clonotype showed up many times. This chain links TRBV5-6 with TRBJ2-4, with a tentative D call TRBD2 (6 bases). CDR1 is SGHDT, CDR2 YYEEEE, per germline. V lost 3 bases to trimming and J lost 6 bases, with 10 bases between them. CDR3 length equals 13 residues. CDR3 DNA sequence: TGTGCCAGCAGCTGGGGGGACGGAAACATTCAGTACTTC. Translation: CASSWGDGNIQYF.

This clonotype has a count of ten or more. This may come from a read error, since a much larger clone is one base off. The CDR3 sequence is CVSSFRASGDSRLQYF. As DNA, the CDR3 is TGTGTCAGCAGCTTTAGGGCTAGCGGGGACTCCAGGTTGCAGTACTTC. V is TRBV7-2 and J is TRBJ2-5, with TRBD2 identical over 9 bases. The germline V gene has CDR1 SGHTA and CDR2 FQGNSA. This CDR3 spans 16 amino acids.

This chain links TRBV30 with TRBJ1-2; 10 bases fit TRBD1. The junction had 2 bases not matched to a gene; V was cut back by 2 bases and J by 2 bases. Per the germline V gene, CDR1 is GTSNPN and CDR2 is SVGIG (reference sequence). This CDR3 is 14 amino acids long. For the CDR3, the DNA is TGTGCCTGGAGTCCGGACAGGGGGAACTATGGCTACACCTTC. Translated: CAWSPDRGNYGYTF.

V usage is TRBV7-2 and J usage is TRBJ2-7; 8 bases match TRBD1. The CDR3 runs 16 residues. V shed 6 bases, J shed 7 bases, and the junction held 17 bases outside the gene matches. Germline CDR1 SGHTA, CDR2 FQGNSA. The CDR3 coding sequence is TGTGCCAGCAGTCTGACTCGGACAGGGAAATACAATGAGCAGTACTTC. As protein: CASSLTRTGKYNEQYF.